The 14 T cell receptor beta chains below come from one sample, sequenced in a study of T cell changes during pregnancy in multiple sclerosis. Using immunoSEQ multiplex PCR, the repertoire was profiled, and TCRdb retains in-frame clones only, with some absent. The sample lists some 40,000 clones, approximately 93% occurring once. Here the sequenced sample was CD8+ T cells from peripheral blood mononuclear cells, taken in the third trimester of pregnancy. The receptors here all came from a female donor with multiple sclerosis, enrolled in a pregnancy study.

This chain uses TRBV6-6 with TRBJ2-2; 8 bases map to TRBD1. This CDR3 is 16 amino acids long. V lost 2 bases to trimming and J lost 5 bases; unmatched junction nucleotides: 7. Germline V gene lookup returns CDR1 MNHNY and CDR2 SVGAGI (reference sequence). CDR3 sequence: CASSYLGQGGTGELFF. The CDR3, as DNA: TGTGCCAGCAGTTACCTCGGACAGGGCGGAACCGGGGAGCTGTTTTTT.

The V call is TRBV11-2, the J call TRBJ1-5, with a weak D call TRBD1 (5 bases). The ends were cut back, 3 bases at V and 0 bases at J, with 9 bases in the middle. The V gene's germline CDR1 is SGHAT and CDR2 FQNNGV. CDR3 size: 15 residues. In DNA, the CDR3 is TGTGCCAGCAGCTTTGGGGGGGATAGCAATCAGCCCCAGCATTTT. Protein sequence: CASSFGGDSNQPQHF.

The chain joins TRBV15 to TRBJ2-3; tentatively, D is TRBD2 (6 bases). The CDR3 extends over 17 amino acids. CDR1 and CDR2 from the germline V gene are LNHNV and YYDKDF (reference sequence). Trimming pared 3 bases from V and 3 bases from J, leaving 19 bases between. CDR3 residues: CATSSLFTWDSTDTQYF. In DNA form, the CDR3 reads TGTGCCACCAGCAGTCTTTTTACGTGGGACTCAACAGATACGCAGTATTTT. Using reference TRBV15 and TRBJ2-3 for the parts outside the CDR3, the full variable domain is DAMVIQNPRYQVTQFGKPVTLSCSQTLNHNVMYWYQQKSSQAPKLLFHYYDKDFNNEADTPDNFQSRRPNTSFCFLDIRSPGLGDTAMYLCATSSLFTWDSTDTQYFGPGTRLTVL.

V is TRBV11-3 and J is TRBJ2-2; the D gene is possibly TRBD1 (6 bases). CDR3 length: 16 residues. Germline V gene data show CDR1 as SGHNT and CDR2 as YENEEA. Trimming took off 5 bases at V and 1 base at J, with 14 bases between the two ends. The CDR3: CASSTPGTMNTGELFF. The CDR3, as DNA: TGTGCCAGCAGCACCCCCGGGACAATGAACACCGGGGAGCTGTTTTTT.

This clone was found once. The CDR3 DNA follows: TGCGCCAGCAGCCAAGGCCCGGGGAATGAAAAACTGTTTTTT. It yields the protein CASSQGPGNEKLFF. The rearrangement uses TRBV4-1 and TRBJ1-4; D gene ambiguous. The CDR3 is made up of 14 amino acids. CDR1 and CDR2 from the germline V gene are MGHRA and YSYEKL. V was pared by 1 base and J by 5 bases, with 8 bases between.

This sequence joins TRBV5-1 and TRBJ2-3; TRBD1 might be the D (5 bases). Per the germline V gene, CDR1 is SGHRS and CDR2 is YFSETQ. This CDR3 region has 13 residues. This CDR3 reads CVVKGPDTDTQYF. CDR3 bases: TGCGTTGTGAAGGGGCCAGACACAGATACGCAGTATTTT.

This clone came up once. This chain joins TRBV4-1 and TRBJ2-7, with D tentatively TRBD1 (6 bases). The germline gives CDR1 MGHRA, CDR2 YSYEKL. With 2 bases removed from V and 6 bases from J, the gap between germline ends came to 26 bases. CDR3 length: 18 residues. This CDR3 reads CASSQRGGSGPTLSEQYF. CDR3 nucleotides: TGCGCCAGCAGCCAACGAGGGGGTTCGGGACCGACGCTCAGCGAGCAGTACTTC.

The CDR3 protein is CSGLRAFF. The DNA of the CDR3 is TGCAGCGGCCTCAGGGCTTTCTTT. The genes are TRBV29-1 and TRBJ1-1; no clear D gene. From germline, CDR1 is SQVTM and CDR2 ANQGSEA. This CDR3 spans 8 amino acids. Trimming left V 7 bases short and J 11 bases short, with 8 bases between.

The rearrangement links TRBV5-8 to TRBJ1-5; D gene uncertain. The CDR3 runs 15 residues. Germline loops: CDR1 SGHTS, CDR2 YDEGEE. Trimming pared 4 bases from V and 1 base from J, leaving 12 bases between. Here the CDR3 reads CASSIGESSNQPQHF. The CDR3 DNA is TGTGCCAGCAGCATTGGGGAGTCGAGCAATCAGCCCCAGCATTTT.

The chain has TRBV11-2 and TRBJ2-5; TRBD2 matches 8 bases. The CDR3 contains 13 residues. Germline V gene sequence: CDR1 SGHAT, CDR2 FQNNGV. V trimming: 4 bases; J trimming: 3 bases; junction bases outside the gene matches: 1. The CDR3 protein is CASSYSGEETQYF. CDR3 DNA sequence: TGTGCCAGCAGCTATAGCGGGGAAGAGACCCAGTACTTC.

J is TRBJ1-5 and V is TRBV1. TRBV1 is a pseudogene locus. The CDR3 is 20 residues long. CDR3 nucleotide sequence: TGCACCAGCAGCCAAGTTCATTCCTCGGGCCGGGCCTTAGAGGGTCAGCCCCAGCATTTT. Amino acid sequence: CTSSQVHSSGRALEGQPQHF.

This chain connects TRBV4-2 to TRBJ1-5; a weak D match, TRBD1 (5 bases). The V and J ends lost 0 bases and 3 bases respectively, with 18 bases between them. The CDR3 consists of 18 residues. Germline CDR1 and CDR2: LGHNA and YNFKEQ. CDR3 sequence reads: CASSQDPWGENDNQPQHF. CDR3 DNA: TGTGCCAGCAGCCAAGATCCTTGGGGGGAAAATGACAATCAGCCCCAGCATTTT.

This chain joins TRBV4-1 and TRBJ1-4; D gene uncertain. This CDR3 is 13 amino acids long. The V gene lost 0 bases and the J gene lost 8 bases, with 7 bases spanning the gap. Germline assignment: CDR1 MGHRA and CDR2 YSYEKL. CDR3 coding DNA: TGCGCCAGCAGCCAAGACATGGAGGAAAAACTGTTTTTT. It translates to CASSQDMEEKLFF.

J is TRBJ2-2 and V is TRBV29-1; the match to TRBD1 covers 10 bases. Germline V lookup: CDR1 SQVTM, CDR2 ANQGSEA. The CDR3 is 14 amino acids. J gave up 8 bases and V 8 bases, and 11 bases lay outside the gene matches. DNA for the CDR3: TGCAGCACCCCGGGACAGGGGTTCGAAGGGGAGCTGTTTTTT. It is translated as CSTPGQGFEGELFF.